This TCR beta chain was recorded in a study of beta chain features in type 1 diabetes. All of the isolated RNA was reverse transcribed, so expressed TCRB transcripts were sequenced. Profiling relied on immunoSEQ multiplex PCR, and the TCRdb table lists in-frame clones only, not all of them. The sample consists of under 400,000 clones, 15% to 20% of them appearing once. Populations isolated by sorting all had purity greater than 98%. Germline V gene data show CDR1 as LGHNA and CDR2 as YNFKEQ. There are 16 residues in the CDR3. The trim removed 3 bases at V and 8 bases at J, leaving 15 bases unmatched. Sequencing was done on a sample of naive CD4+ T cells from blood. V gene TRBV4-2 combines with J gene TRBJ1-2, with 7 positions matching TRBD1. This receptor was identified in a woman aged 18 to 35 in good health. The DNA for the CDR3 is TGTGCCAGCAGCCACGGCGCACAGGGGCCCCCTCAAGGCTACACCTTC. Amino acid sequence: CASSHGAQGPPQGYTF.